This T cell receptor beta chain appears in the sequencing data of a study of blood T cell repertoires in COVID-19. Study context: Sources were T cells, B-cell-depleted T cells, or PBMCs; the material itself was cDNA or gDNA.

Original data processing: By means of reference gene primer amplification, nucleated cell counts were estimated. The protocol was immunoSEQ multiplex PCR, while the TCRdb copy is restricted to in-frame clones and leaves out a portion. V, J and clone size are taken as reported in that table, and D and trimming were inferred from the DNA itself. This table holds fewer than 200,000 clones, about 85% found once. This CDR3 comprises 13 residues. Germline CDR1 reads SQVTM; CDR2 reads ANQGSEA. Trimming took 5 bases from V and 9 from J, leaving 16 bases between them. Material for sequencing was peripheral blood. The rearrangement joins TRBV29-1 to TRBJ2-2, with D possibly being TRBD1 (5 bases). The TCR was taken from a man in his fifties or sixties with acute or convalescent COVID-19. The DNA for the CDR3 is TGCAGCGTTATGTTTGGGGCCATCAGGGAGCTGTTTTTT. This translates into CSVMFGAIRELFF.